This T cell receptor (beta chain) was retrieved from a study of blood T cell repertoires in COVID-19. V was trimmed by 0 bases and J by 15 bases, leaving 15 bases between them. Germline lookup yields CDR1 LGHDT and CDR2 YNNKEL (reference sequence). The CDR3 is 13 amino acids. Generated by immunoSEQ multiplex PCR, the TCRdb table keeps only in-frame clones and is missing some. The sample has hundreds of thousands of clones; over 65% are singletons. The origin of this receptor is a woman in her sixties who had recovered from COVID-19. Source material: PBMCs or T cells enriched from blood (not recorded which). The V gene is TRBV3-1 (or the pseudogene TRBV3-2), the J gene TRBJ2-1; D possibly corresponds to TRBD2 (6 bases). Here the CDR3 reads CASSQDLTGDRFF. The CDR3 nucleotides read TGTGCCAGCAGCCAAGACCTCACGGGAGACAGGTTCTTC.